The TCR beta chain under discussion was sequenced for a study of metastatic and nonmetastatic thyroid tumors (dated by TCRdb to about 2020). Context from the whole study: Repertoires from peripheral blood and from tumor or nodule tissue samples of malignant and benign thyroid patients were compared. Overall study outcomes, separate from this receptor: In both blood and tumor samples, malignant tumors were reported to have significantly higher TCR beta diversity than benign nodules.

This clone was seen many times. It lacks a known antigen. One end of the junction fails to match germline, which may point to a read error. Before undergoing thyroid surgery, none of the patients had been given any kind of treatment. Using T-cell receptor beta sequencing, the researchers looked back retrospectively at clinical samples from patients, gathered between the early 2010s and the late 2010s. The receptor library was made with PCR. The run used an Illumina HiSeq 4000. High-throughput sequencing was used to profile the TCR beta-chain CDR3 region of every patient. The paper's data handling went like this. Drawing on CDR3 differences between clinicopathological groups, the researchers built a classifier meant to tell apart patients with distant-metastatic papillary thyroid cancer. The Shannon index was used to measure repertoire diversity, and the Morisita-Horn index was used to measure how similar tumor and blood repertoires were. TCRdb passed the public sequencing reads through fastp at Q25 and MiXCR, retaining productive beta sequences. TCRdb's processing, not the authors', yielded these V and J calls. Here the sample has some 31,000 clones; around 7.4% occur a single time. The ten largest make up approximately 40% of the sample.

Input material: blood. The sequence came from a female donor with papillary thyroid cancer or a benign thyroid nodule (not recorded which). Some clones in this sample may be carry-over from other donors' samples.

Read as DNA, the sequence is TGTGCCAACAGTTCTCAGACAGGGGGCTTCTTCAATGAGCAGTTCTTC. It translates to CANSSQTGGFFNEQFF. Recombination linked TRBV12-3 or TRBV12-4 to TRBJ2-1; TRBD1 fits 10 bases in the junction. The CDR3 covers 16 residues, taking in both the cysteine and the phenylalanine. Of the read, only the CDR3 DNA is kept; its 48 bases are in frame from base 1.